This T cell receptor beta chain was captured in a study of response to subunit inactivated influenza vaccine. The study, taken as a whole, reports: Researchers suggested that each seasonal influenza vaccination recruits few new T cells.

MiXCR, run by TCRdb on the RT-PCR reads, gives a single entry per CDR3 protein. The sample consists of roughly 670,000 distinct CDR3 sequences, around 13% of them appearing once. This clonotype was picked up a small number of times. Its antigen is not known. The V and J ends lost 5 bases and 11 bases, in that order; junction bases with no gene match: 4. The CDR3 is made up of 12 amino acids. Per the germline V gene, CDR1 is WNHNN and CDR2 is SYGVQD (reference sequence). This chain links TRBV10-1 with TRBJ2-3; TRBD2 aligns across 10 bases. Sequencing used PBMCs from blood, obtained around two weeks before vaccination. The TCR was taken from a man between 45 and 60 years old who received an inactivated influenza vaccine. The CDR3 spells CASSSSGGLQYF. The CDR3 DNA sequence: TGCGCCAGCAGTTCTAGCGGGGGTTTGCAGTATTTT.